This record concerns one T cell receptor (beta chain) sequence. J gave up 8 bases and V 3 bases, and 9 bases lay outside the gene matches. CDR3 size: 14 residues. CDR1 is KGHSH and CDR2 is LQKENI in the germline V gene. These data come from a study of blood T cell repertoires in COVID-19. Study in general: Material from acute and convalescent COVID-19 was sourced from the United States, Italy and Spain. The analysed material was cDNA or gDNA that came from T cells, B-cell-depleted T cells, or PBMCs.

Per the original data handling: Amplifying reference gene primers gave estimates of nucleated cell counts. Profiled with immunoSEQ multiplex PCR; TCRdb holds only in-frame clones, not every one. That table furnishes V, J and clone size, whereas the DNA furnished D and trimming. The sample carries roughly 100,000 clones, about 85% recorded once. The sequence was collected from a middle-aged man with acute or convalescent COVID-19. The sequenced material came from peripheral blood. The chain uses TRBV18 and TRBJ1-1; TRBD1 aligns across 7 bases. The chain's CDR3 is CASSPRRQGLEAFF. DNA of the CDR3: TGTGCCAGCTCACCGCGTAGACAGGGCCTGGAAGCTTTCTTT.